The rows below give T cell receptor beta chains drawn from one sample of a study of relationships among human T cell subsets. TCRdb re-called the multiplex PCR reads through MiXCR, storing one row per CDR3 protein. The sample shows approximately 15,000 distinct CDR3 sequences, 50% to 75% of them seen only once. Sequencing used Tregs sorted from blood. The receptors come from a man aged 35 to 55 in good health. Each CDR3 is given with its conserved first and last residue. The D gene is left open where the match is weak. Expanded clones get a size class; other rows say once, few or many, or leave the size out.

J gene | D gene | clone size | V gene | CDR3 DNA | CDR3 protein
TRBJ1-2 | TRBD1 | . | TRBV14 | TGTGCCGGCAGCCAACAGGGGTACTATGGCTACACCTTC | CAGSQQGYYGYTF
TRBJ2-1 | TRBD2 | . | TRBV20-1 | TGCAGTGCCCGGACTAGTAGCTACGATGAGCAGTTCTTC | CSARTSSYDEQFF
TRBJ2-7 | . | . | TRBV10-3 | TGTGCTTCTGCAACAGGTACCTACGAGCAGTACTTC | CASATGTYEQYF
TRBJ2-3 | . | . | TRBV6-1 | TGTGCCAGCATGAAGGAGAGGGTCCGTAGCGATACGCAGTATTTT | CASMKERVRSDTQYF
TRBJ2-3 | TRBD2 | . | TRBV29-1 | TGCAGCGGGGCTAGGGCTAGCGGGGGAATAGATACGCAGTATTTT | CSGARASGGIDTQYF
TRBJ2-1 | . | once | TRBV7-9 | TGTGCCAGCAGCTTAATCGGAGGGGATGAGCAGTTCTTC | CASSLIGGDEQFF
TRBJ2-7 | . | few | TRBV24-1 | TGTGCCTCAGGAGGGACCCTAGCCTACGAGCAGTACTTC | CASGGTLAYEQYF
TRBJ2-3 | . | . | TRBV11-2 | TGTGCCAGCAGCTCCCCCGGGAATACGCAGTATTTT | CASSSPGNTQYF
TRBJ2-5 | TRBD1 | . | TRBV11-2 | TGTGCCAGCAGCTTAGCGGGACAGGGGGCGCGGGAGACCCAGTACTTC | CASSLAGQGARETQYF
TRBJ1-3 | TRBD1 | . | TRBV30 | TGTGCCTGGAGTGTTCCAGGGGGTAATCGAAACACCATATATTTT | CAWSVPGGNRNTIYF
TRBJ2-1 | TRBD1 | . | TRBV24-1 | TGTGCCACCCGGGGGACAGGGGGTAATGAGCAGTTCTTC | CATRGTGGNEQFF
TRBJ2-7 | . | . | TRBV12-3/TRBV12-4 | TGTGCCAGCAGTCAGGGCGGGGCCGCCTACGAGCAGTACTTC | CASSQGGAAYEQYF
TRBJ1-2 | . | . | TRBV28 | TGTGCCAGCAGTTTGGGGGCGCGAAATGGCTACACCTTC | CASSLGARNGYTF
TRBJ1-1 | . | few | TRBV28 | TGTGCCAGCAGTTCGAAAGAGAGGAGGACTGAAGCTTTCTTT | CASSSKERRTEAFF
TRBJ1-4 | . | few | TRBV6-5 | TGTGCCAGCAGTTCCCTGGCGGCAACTAATGAAAAACTGTTTTTT | CASSSLAATNEKLFF
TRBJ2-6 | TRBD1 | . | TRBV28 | TGTGCCAGCAATAAGGGACAGTTCTCTGGGGCCAACGTCCTGACTTTC | CASNKGQFSGANVLTF
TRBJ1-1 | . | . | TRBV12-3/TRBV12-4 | TGTGCCAGCAGTTTATCCCAGATTAACACTGAAGCTTTCTTT | CASSLSQINTEAFF
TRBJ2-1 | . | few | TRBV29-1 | TGCAGCGTTGGGAGGGATCGCGAGCAGTTCTTC | CSVGRDREQFF
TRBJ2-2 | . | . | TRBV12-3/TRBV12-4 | TGTGCCAGCAGTTTTTACTCTGCCCGCAACACCGGGGAGCTGTTTTTT | CASSFYSARNTGELFF
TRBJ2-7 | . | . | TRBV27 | TGTGCCAGCAGCAGGGGTTTAAGCGAGCAGTACTTC | CASSRGLSEQYF
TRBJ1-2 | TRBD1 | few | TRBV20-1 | TGTAGTGCTAGAGAGGCCGGGACAGGGCTAAGTGTTGGCTACACCTTC | CSAREAGTGLSVGYTF
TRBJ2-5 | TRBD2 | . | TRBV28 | TGTGCCAGCAGTTCCCCTAGCGGGGGGGCCCGAGAGACCCAGTACTTC | CASSSPSGGARETQYF
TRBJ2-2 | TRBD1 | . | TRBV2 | TGTGCCAGCAGGGTACAGGGGTACGGGGAGCTGTTTTTT | CASRVQGYGELFF
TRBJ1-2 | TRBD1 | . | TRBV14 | TGTGCCAGCAGTAGGGGACAGAGCTTTAACTATGGCTACACCTTC | CASSRGQSFNYGYTF
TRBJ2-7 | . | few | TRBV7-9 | TGTGCCAGCAGCTCCCGAACCACTGGCTACGAGCAGTACTTC | CASSSRTTGYEQYF
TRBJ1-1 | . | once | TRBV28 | TGTGCCAGCAGTTTACAGCCTCGTCAAAACACTGAAGCTTTCTTT | CASSLQPRQNTEAFF
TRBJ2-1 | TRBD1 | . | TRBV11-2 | TGTGCCAGCAGCCATTCCGACAGGGCGAGTTACAATGAGCAGTTCTTC | CASSHSDRASYNEQFF
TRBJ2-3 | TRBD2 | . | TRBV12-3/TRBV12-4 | TGTGCCAGCACCCTTCGACTAGCGGGGGGAGATACGCAGTATTTT | CASTLRLAGGDTQYF
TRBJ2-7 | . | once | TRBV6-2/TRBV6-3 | TGTGCCAGCAGTTCCACCCGGACAGTTTACGAGCAGTACTTC | CASSSTRTVYEQYF